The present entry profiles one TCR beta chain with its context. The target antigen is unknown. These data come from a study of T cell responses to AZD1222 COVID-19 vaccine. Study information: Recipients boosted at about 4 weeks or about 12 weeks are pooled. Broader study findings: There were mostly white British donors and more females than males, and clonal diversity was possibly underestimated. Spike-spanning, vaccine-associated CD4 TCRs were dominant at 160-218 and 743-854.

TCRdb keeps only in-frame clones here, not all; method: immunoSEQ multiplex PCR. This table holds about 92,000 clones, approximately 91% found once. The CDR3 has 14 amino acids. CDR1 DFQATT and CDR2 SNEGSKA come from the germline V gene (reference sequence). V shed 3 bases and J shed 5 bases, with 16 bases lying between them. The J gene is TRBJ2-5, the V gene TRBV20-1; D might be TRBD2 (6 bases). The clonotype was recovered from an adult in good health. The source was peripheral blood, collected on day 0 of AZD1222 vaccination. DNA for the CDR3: TGCAGTGCTAGTCCCTGGGGGGTCGGGGAGACCCAGTACTTC. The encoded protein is CSASPWGVGETQYF.